This TCR beta chain was sequenced in a study of cytomegalovirus exposure and HLA in healthy donors. Regarding this clone: Antigen specificity is unknown.

Study observations and caveats: In an earlier analysis, in under 700 donors, most V segments appeared productive either ~90% or ~30% of the time.

The PCR was carried out with 60 Vbeta primers and 13 Jbeta primers. Assay: immunoSEQ multiplex PCR; the TCRdb copy retains only in-frame clones and omits some. The sample consists of under 150,000 clones, around four fifths of them appearing once. Germline values: CDR1 KGHSH, CDR2 LQKENI. V lost 8 bases and J lost 4, with 14 bases in between. CDR3 size: 13 residues. The rearrangement joins TRBV18 to TRBJ1-1; D not certain. Sequenced sample: PBMCs. The sequence was collected from a boy between 10 and 17 years old in good health and CMV-seronegative. CDR3 protein: CASAPGLSTEAFF. The CDR3 DNA reads as TGTGCCAGCGCCCCGGGGTTAAGCACTGAAGCTTTCTTT.